There are many counts of the clone carrying this T cell receptor beta chain. This sample stems from a study of blood T cell repertoires in COVID-19. Measured with immunoSEQ multiplex PCR; TCRdb has only the in-frame clones, and not every one. Among 26,000 or so clones listed, roughly 80% were seen once. The V end was cut by 3 bases, the J end by 6 bases, with 12 bases between. CDR1 is MNHEY and CDR2 is SVGAGI in the germline V gene. The CDR3 is made up of 13 amino acids. The chain recombines TRBV6-5 with TRBJ2-7, with D possibly being TRBD1 (5 bases). This sequence originates from a man aged 65 to 79 with acute or convalescent COVID-19. Specimen: peripheral blood. Here the CDR3 reads CASSYQGTSEQYF. The CDR3 DNA is TGTGCCAGCAGTTATCAGGGTACCTCCGAGCAGTACTTC.